The source of this T cell receptor (beta chain) is a study of blood T cell repertoires in COVID-19. Study-wide background: The United States, Italy and Spain supplied acute and convalescent COVID-19 samples. PBMCs, B-cell-depleted T cells, or T cells provided the cDNA or gDNA that made up the material.

Authors' processing steps: Researchers report that nucleated cell counts were estimated from reference gene primer amplification. Method: immunoSEQ multiplex PCR; TCRdb's copy keeps in-frame clones and lacks some. The DNA gave D and trimming, while V, J and clone size come from that table. The sample includes some 15,000 clones, 80% to 90% of them seen just once. The CDR3 runs to 14 residues. Germline loops: CDR1 SGHAT, CDR2 FQNNGV. The trim removed 1 base at V and 5 bases at J, leaving 4 bases unmatched. Source material: peripheral blood. The chain couples TRBV11-2 to TRBJ2-7, with 8 bases fitting TRBD2. The origin of this receptor is a woman aged 60-70 years with acute or convalescent COVID-19. CDR3 in amino acids: CASSLVFSGNEQYF. The CDR3 region has the DNA TGTGCCAGCAGCTTAGTTTTTAGCGGGAACGAGCAGTACTTC.